These T cell receptor beta chains were read from a single sample in a study of cytomegalovirus exposure and HLA in healthy donors. The method was immunoSEQ multiplex PCR; TCRdb's version includes in-frame clones alone and lacks a portion of them. This table has more than 80,000 clones, roughly four fifths appearing once. The specimen sequenced was PBMCs. These receptors came from a male donor in good health and CMV-seropositive. CDR3s include the opening cysteine and the closing phenylalanine or tryptophan. Fields, in order: D gene, J gene, clone size, V gene, CDR3 protein, CDR3 DNA. D genes are given only for firm matches. Size is stated for part of the rows, as once, few or many counts, or as a class when the clone is expanded.

NA	TRBJ1-6	once	TRBV15	CATHRYYNSPLHF	TGTGCCACCCACAGGTACTATAATTCACCCCTCCACTTT
TRBD2	TRBJ2-7	NA	TRBV4-3	CASSQGLAGGSYEQYF	TGCGCCAGCAGCCAAGGACTAGCGGGAGGATCCTACGAGCAGTACTTC
NA	TRBJ2-1	few	TRBV5-6	CASSLGRGGNEQFF	TGTGCCAGCAGCTTGGGGCGAGGGGGCAATGAGCAGTTCTTC
NA	TRBJ1-1	NA	TRBV7-6	CASSYSGGGGGEAFF	TGTGCCAGCAGCTACTCCGGGGGAGGAGGAGGTGAAGCTTTCTTT
TRBD1	TRBJ1-2	NA	TRBV15	CATSRDDRGRNYGYTF	TGTGCCACCAGCAGAGATGACAGGGGGCGGAACTATGGCTACACCTTC
TRBD2	TRBJ2-7	NA	TRBV27	CASSSGLAGGRLYEQYF	TGTGCCAGCAGTTCGGGGCTAGCGGGAGGGCGGCTCTACGAGCAGTACTTC
TRBD1	TRBJ2-7	once	TRBV19	CASSISGQGTYEQYF	TGTGCCAGTAGTATATCGGGACAGGGGACCTACGAGCAGTACTTC
TRBD1	TRBJ1-5	NA	TRBV30	CAWSSDRGLDQPQHF	TGTGCCTGGAGTTCGGACAGGGGGCTTGATCAGCCCCAGCATTTT
TRBD1	TRBJ1-1	NA	TRBV5-1	CASSSPTGATGANTEAFF	TGCGCCAGCAGCTCCCCAACGGGGGCGACAGGGGCGAATACTGAAGCTTTCTTT
NA	TRBJ2-1	NA	TRBV21-1	CASSAGSQPQSSYNEQFF	TGTGCCAGCAGCGCCGGGAGCCAACCGCAAAGCTCCTACAATGAGCAGTTCTTC
TRBD1	TRBJ2-7	NA	TRBV28	CASTNALGTGRGYEQYF	TGTGCCAGCACCAACGCCCTCGGGACAGGGAGAGGTTACGAGCAGTACTTC
TRBD1	TRBJ2-7	NA	TRBV4-1	CASSQGQGRGYEQYF	TGCGCCAGCAGCCAAGGACAGGGGAGAGGTTACGAGCAGTACTTC
NA	TRBJ2-7	NA	TRBV28	CASSLGRGRGYEQYF	TGTGCCAGCAGTTTGGGGCGGGGGCGCGGGTACGAGCAGTACTTC
NA	TRBJ1-5	NA	TRBV4-2	CASSQGSRSNEGSLNQPQHF	TGTGCCAGCAGCCAAGGAAGCAGGTCCAACGAGGGTTCCCTTAATCAGCCCCAGCATTTT
TRBD1	TRBJ2-7	few	TRBV9	CASSPGTGYEQYF	TGTGCCAGCAGCCCCGGGACAGGTTACGAGCAGTACTTC
NA	TRBJ1-1	NA	TRBV7-2	CASSLQGTTEAFF	TGTGCCAGCAGCTTGCAGGGTACGACTGAAGCTTTCTTT
TRBD2	TRBJ2-1	few	TRBV5-4	CASRTSGNNEQFF	TGTGCCAGCAGGACTAGCGGTAACAATGAGCAGTTCTTC
TRBD1	TRBJ1-4	NA	TRBV28	CASSFRQGYTNEKLFF	TGTGCCAGCAGTTTTAGACAGGGGTACACTAATGAAAAACTGTTTTTT
NA	TRBJ2-1	NA	TRBV7-3	CASARGSTGNEQFF	TGTGCCAGCGCACGCGGGAGCACAGGGAATGAGCAGTTCTTC
NA	TRBJ1-1	NA	TRBV11-2	CASSSPPGGTYSEAFF	TGTGCCAGCAGCAGCCCCCCCGGGGGGACATACAGTGAAGCTTTCTTT
TRBD1	TRBJ2-1	once	TRBV7-3	CASSLFGGDRDNNEQFF	TGTGCCAGCAGCTTATTCGGAGGGGACAGGGATAACAATGAGCAGTTCTTC
TRBD1	TRBJ2-7	NA	TRBV5-1	CASRAGTGYEQYF	TGCGCCAGCAGGGCCGGGACAGGGTACGAGCAGTACTTC
TRBD2	TRBJ2-1	NA	TRBV4-2	CASSETSGREDEQFF	TGTGCCAGCAGCGAGACTAGCGGGAGGGAAGATGAGCAGTTCTTC
NA	TRBJ2-2	NA	TRBV7-2	CASSSRPNTGELFF	TGTGCCAGCAGCTCGCGGCCAAACACCGGGGAGCTGTTTTTT
TRBD1	TRBJ2-1	NA	TRBV9	CASSVATQGAFNEQFF	TGTGCCAGCAGCGTAGCCACCCAGGGGGCGTTTAATGAGCAGTTCTTC
NA	TRBJ1-1	NA	TRBV4-3	CASSQAASGTEAFF	TGCGCCAGCAGCCAAGCCGCGTCTGGCACTGAAGCTTTCTTT
TRBD2	TRBJ2-2	few	TRBV9	CASSGGGLAGVTGELFF	TGTGCCAGCAGCGGGGGGGGACTAGCGGGGGTCACCGGGGAGCTGTTTTTT
NA	TRBJ2-3	NA	TRBV29-1	CSTLRGFTDTQYF	TGCAGCACGTTACGGGGTTTCACAGATACGCAGTATTTT
TRBD1	TRBJ1-2	NA	TRBV29-1	CSATGTGRYGYTF	TGCAGCGCTACCGGGACAGGGCGGTATGGCTACACCTTC
NA	TRBJ2-3	NA	TRBV2	CASSESGNTDTQYF	TGTGCCAGCAGTGAGTCAGGGAACACAGATACGCAGTATTTT